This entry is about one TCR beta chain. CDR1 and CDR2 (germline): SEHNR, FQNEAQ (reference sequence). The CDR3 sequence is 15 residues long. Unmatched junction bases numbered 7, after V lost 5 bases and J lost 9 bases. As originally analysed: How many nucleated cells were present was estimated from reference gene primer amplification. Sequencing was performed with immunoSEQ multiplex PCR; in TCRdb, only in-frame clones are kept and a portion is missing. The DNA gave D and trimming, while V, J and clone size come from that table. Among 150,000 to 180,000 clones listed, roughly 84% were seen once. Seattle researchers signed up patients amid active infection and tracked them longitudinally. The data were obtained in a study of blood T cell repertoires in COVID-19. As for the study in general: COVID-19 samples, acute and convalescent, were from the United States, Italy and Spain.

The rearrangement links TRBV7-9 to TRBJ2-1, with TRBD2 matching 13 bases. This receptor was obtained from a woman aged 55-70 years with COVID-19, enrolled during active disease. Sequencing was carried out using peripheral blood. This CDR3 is CASSKLAGGRVEQFF. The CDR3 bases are TGTGCCAGCAGCAAACTAGCGGGAGGGCGGGTTGAGCAGTTCTTC.